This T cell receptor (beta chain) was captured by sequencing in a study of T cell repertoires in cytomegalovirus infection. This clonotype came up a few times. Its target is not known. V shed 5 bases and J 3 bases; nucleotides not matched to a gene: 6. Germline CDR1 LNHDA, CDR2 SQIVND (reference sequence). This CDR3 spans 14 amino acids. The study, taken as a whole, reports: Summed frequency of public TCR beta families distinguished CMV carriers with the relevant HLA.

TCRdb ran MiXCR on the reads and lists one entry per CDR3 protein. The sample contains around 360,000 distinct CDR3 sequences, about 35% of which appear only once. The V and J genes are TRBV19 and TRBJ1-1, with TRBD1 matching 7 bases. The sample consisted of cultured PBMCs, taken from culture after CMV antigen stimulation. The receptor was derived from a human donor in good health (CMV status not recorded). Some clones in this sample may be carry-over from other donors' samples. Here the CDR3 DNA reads TGTGCCAGTAGTTTCACAGGGGCCTACACTGAAGCTTTCTTT. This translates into CASSFTGAYTEAFF. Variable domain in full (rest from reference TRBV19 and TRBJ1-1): DGGITQSPKYLFRKEGQNVTLSCEQNLNHDAMYWYRQDPGQGLRLIYYSQIVNDFQKGDIAEGYSVSREKKESFPLTVTSAQKNPTAFYLCASSFTGAYTEAFFGQGTRLTVV.